Listed below are T cell receptor beta chains from one sample, sequenced in a study of neoadjuvant anti-PD-1 for oral cavity cancer. Some clones are missing from TCRdb's copy, which holds only in-frame ones; the method was immunoSEQ multiplex PCR. Of 14,000 to 15,000 clones in the sample, 35% to 40% are singletons; the top ten hold under 45%. Specimen: tumor tissue, collected after nivolumab (anti-PD-1) treatment. Source of these receptors: a person between 40 and 85 years old with oral cavity squamous cell carcinoma. Both conserved end residues are part of each CDR3. The D gene is left open where the match is weak. Some rows mark clone size as missing; the rest say once, few, many or name a class of expanded clone.

>TRBV19|TRBJ1-1|few|TRBD1
TGTGCCAGTAGTTACAGGGGATACATGAACACTGAAGCTTTCTTT
CASSYRGYMNTEAFF
>TRBV5-1|TRBJ2-2|.|TRBD1
TGCGCCAGCAGCTGGACCCGACGTAATTCCGGACAGGCCTCCGGGGAGCTGTTTTTT
CASSWTRRNSGQASGELFF
>TRBV4-3|TRBJ2-7|.|TRBD1
TGCGCCAGCAGCCTCAGACAGGGGAAGTACGAGCAGTACTTC
CASSLRQGKYEQYF
>TRBV7-2|TRBJ1-1|.|.
TGTGCCAGCAGCTCAGAGGGTTTAAACACTGAAGCTTTCTTT
CASSSEGLNTEAFF
>TRBV30|TRBJ1-5|few|TRBD1
TGTGCCTGGAGCGACAGGGGGAATCAGCCCCAGCATTTT
CAWSDRGNQPQHF
>TRBV19|TRBJ1-4|.|.
TGTGCCAGTAGTCCGATGTCTGCAACTAATGAAAAACTGTTTTTT
CASSPMSATNEKLFF
>TRBV25-1|TRBJ1-2|.|TRBD1
TGTGCCAGCAGTGAAGACAGGGGGCCCTATGGCTACACCTTC
CASSEDRGPYGYTF
>TRBV28|TRBJ1-2|few|.
TGTGCCAGCAGTTTATTTCCTGGGGGCTACACCTTC
CASSLFPGGYTF
>TRBV4-3|TRBJ1-5|many|.
TGCGCCCGCAATCAGCCCCAGCATTTT
CARNQPQHF
>TRBV6-5|TRBJ2-5|few|.
TGTGCCAGCAGTGCCGGGGGCCGGGGAGAGACCCAGTACTTC
CASSAGGRGETQYF
>TRBV5-1|TRBJ2-7|few|TRBD1
TGCGCCAGCAGGGGATCTGGACAGGCCTACGAGCAGTACTTC
CASRGSGQAYEQYF
>TRBV11-2|TRBJ2-5|.|.
TGTGCCAGCAGCCCGGGACATCTCGAGGAGACCCAGTACTTC
CASSPGHLEETQYF
>TRBV7-2|TRBJ2-7|few|TRBD1
TGTGCCAGCAGCCCTCTCCGGGACAGGACTACCTACGAGCAGTACTTC
CASSPLRDRTTYEQYF
>TRBV7-9|TRBJ2-7|.|TRBD2
TGTGCCAGCAGCTTGACTAGCGCGTCCTACGAGCAGTACTTC
CASSLTSASYEQYF
>TRBV5-4|TRBJ2-3|.|TRBD1
TGTGCCAGCAGCTTGGCCTCAGGGGGTGGAACAGATACGCAGTATTTT
CASSLASGGGTDTQYF
>TRBV19|TRBJ1-6|few|TRBD1
TGTGCCAGTAGTATACTTACCAGGGGGCCTTCACCCCTCCACTTT
CASSILTRGPSPLHF
>TRBV14|TRBJ2-2|once|.
TGTGCCAGCAGCCGAGGAAGAAACACCGGGGAGCTGTTTTTT
CASSRGRNTGELFF
>TRBV7-2|TRBJ1-2|.|TRBD1
TGTGCCAGCAGCGCGGGACAGGGCCTTTATGGCTACACCTTC
CASSAGQGLYGYTF
>TRBV10-1|TRBJ1-1|.|.
TGCGCCAGCAGACAGGGTCTAGACACTGAAGCTTTCTTT
CASRQGLDTEAFF
>TRBV11-2|TRBJ1-1|.|.
TGCGCCAGCAGCCCAAGGCAGGGTGGGACTGAAGCTTTCTTT
CASSPRQGGTEAFF
>TRBV2|TRBJ1-3|.|.
TGTGCCAGCAGTTTTTCAGCGAGCTCTGGAAACACCATATATTTT
CASSFSASSGNTIYF
>TRBV29-1|TRBJ2-5|.|.
TGCAGCGTTGATCTCCCCCCCCCATTGGGGCGTGGGGAGACCCAGTACTTC
CSVDLPPPLGRGETQYF
>TRBV27|TRBJ2-4|once|TRBD1
TGTGCCAGCAGTCCTATGGACAGGAGCATTCAGTACTTC
CASSPMDRSIQYF
>TRBV5-1|TRBJ2-1|.|TRBD1
TGCGCCAGCAGCTCAGACAGGGGGCTCAATGAGCAGTTCTTC
CASSSDRGLNEQFF
>TRBV15|TRBJ2-7|.|.
TGTGCCACCAGCAGAGGGGGGCCGGCCGAGCAGTACTTC
CATSRGGPAEQYF
>TRBV5-1|TRBJ2-2|.|TRBD2
TGCGCCAGCAGCTGGGGAAGCGGGAGCTTTTCCGGGGAGCTGTTTTTT
CASSWGSGSFSGELFF
>TRBV13|TRBJ2-3|few|.
TGTGCCAGCAGCTCGCGGCTAGAGCGCACAGATACGCAGTATTTT
CASSSRLERTDTQYF
>TRBV2|TRBJ2-1|.|TRBD2
TGTGCCAGCAGTGTCGGACTAGCGGGGGCCAACAATGAGCAGTTCTTC
CASSVGLAGANNEQFF
>TRBV7-2|TRBJ2-1|few|.
TGTGCCAGCAGCTTATCAATGAACAATGAGCAGTTCTTC
CASSLSMNNEQFF
>TRBV10-3|TRBJ2-1|.|TRBD2
TGTGCCATCAGTGAAGGTAGCGGGGGGGCCTTTTACAATGAGCAGTTCTTC
CAISEGSGGAFYNEQFF
>TRBV4-3|TRBJ2-3|.|.
TGCGCCAGCAGCCAAGATCCACCCGGGGCAGGGTACGGCACAGATACGCAGTATTTT
CASSQDPPGAGYGTDTQYF
>TRBV11-2|TRBJ1-4|.|.
TGTGCCAGCAGCTTTGGGGACCGAACTAATGAAAAACTGTTTTTT
CASSFGDRTNEKLFF
>TRBV19|TRBJ1-5|.|TRBD1
TGTGCCAGTATGGGGACAGGGGGCAATCAGCCCCAGCATTTT
CASMGTGGNQPQHF
>TRBV27|TRBJ2-1|.|.
TGTGCCAGCAGTTTGGGCCCGCCTAGGTACAATGAGCAGTTCTTC
CASSLGPPRYNEQFF
>TRBV5-1|TRBJ1-3|few|.
TGCGCCAGCAGCTTGACCACTGGTATCCGGCGAAACACCATATATTTT
CASSLTTGIRRNTIYF
>TRBV9|TRBJ1-2|once|.
TGTGCCAGCAGCGTAGACAGTAACTATGGCTACACCTTC
CASSVDSNYGYTF
>TRBV18|TRBJ1-2|medium-sized|.
TGTGCCAGCTCACCACCGTCTAACTATGGCTACACCTTC
CASSPPSNYGYTF
>TRBV18|TRBJ2-5|few|.
TGTGCCAGCTCGCCTACAGGGCCCCAAGAGACCCAGTACTTC
CASSPTGPQETQYF
>TRBV7-2|TRBJ2-7|.|TRBD2
TGCGCCAGCAGCCAAGATGCACTAGCGCTGGGGTACGAGCAGTACTTC
CASSQDALALGYEQYF
>TRBV4-2|TRBJ1-5|many|TRBD1
TGTGCCAGCAGCCAAGAGACAGGGGGCAATCAGCCCCAGCATTTT
CASSQETGGNQPQHF
>TRBV6-1|TRBJ1-2|.|.
TGTGCCAGCAGTGAAGAGGAGGGAGGTTCCTATGGCTACACCTTC
CASSEEEGGSYGYTF
>TRBV5-1|TRBJ2-5|.|TRBD1
TGCGCCAGCCGACAGGGGGAAGAGACCCAGTACTTC
CASRQGEETQYF
>TRBV2|TRBJ2-7|few|.
TGTGCCAGCAGTGAAGCTGGTCGGCAGTACTTC
CASSEAGRQYF